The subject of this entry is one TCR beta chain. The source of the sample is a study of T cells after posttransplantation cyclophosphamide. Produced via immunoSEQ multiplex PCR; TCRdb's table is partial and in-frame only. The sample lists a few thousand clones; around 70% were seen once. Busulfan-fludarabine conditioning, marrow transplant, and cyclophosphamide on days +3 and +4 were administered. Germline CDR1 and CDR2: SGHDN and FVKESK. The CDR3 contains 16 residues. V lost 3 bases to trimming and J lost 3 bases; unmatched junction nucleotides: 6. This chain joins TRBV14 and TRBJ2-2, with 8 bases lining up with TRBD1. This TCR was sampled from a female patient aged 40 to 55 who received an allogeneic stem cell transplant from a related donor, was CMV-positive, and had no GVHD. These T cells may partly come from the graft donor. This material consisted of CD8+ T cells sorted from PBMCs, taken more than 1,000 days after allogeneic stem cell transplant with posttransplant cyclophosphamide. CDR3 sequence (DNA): TGTGCCAGCAGCCATGTATACAGGGGGGACACCGGGGAGCTGTTTTTT. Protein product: CASSHVYRGDTGELFF.